This TCR beta chain is from a study of blood T cell repertoires in COVID-19. Across the study: The United States, Italy and Spain were the sources of the acute and convalescent COVID-19 samples. The analysed material was cDNA or gDNA that came from T cells, B-cell-depleted T cells, or PBMCs.

Authors' analysis steps: Estimated nucleated cell counts came from reference gene primer amplification. Profiled with immunoSEQ multiplex PCR; TCRdb holds only in-frame clones, not every one. Clone size and the V and J calls come from that table; the DNA yielded D and trimming. Counted here are roughly 52,000 clones, roughly 80% occurring once; the ten biggest clones make up over 5.5%. The CDR3 contains 16 residues. Germline V gives CDR1 SGHVS, CDR2 FNYEAQ. Unmatched junction bases numbered 4, after V lost 1 base and J lost 3 bases. Material for sequencing was peripheral blood. The source of this sequence is a human donor in a cohort sampled during active or convalescent COVID-19. This rearrangement joins TRBV7-6 to TRBJ2-2; 8 positions agree with TRBD1. The CDR3 sequence is CASSLVRTGHTGELFF. As DNA, the CDR3 is TGTGCCAGCAGCTTAGTAAGGACAGGGCACACCGGGGAGCTGTTTTTT.